This TCR beta chain was sequenced during a study of technical replicates of blood from a handful of donors. Produced via immunoSEQ multiplex PCR; TCRdb's table is partial and in-frame only. Among about 62,000 clones listed, 87% were seen once. The CDR3 spans 15 residues. V lost 0 bases and J 2 bases, leaving 11 bases between the germline ends. From germline, CDR1 is GTSNPN and CDR2 SVGIG (reference sequence). This TCR was recovered from a human donor in good health. Some clones in this sample may be carry-over from other donors' samples. The V call is TRBV30, the J call TRBJ1-5; D is undetermined. The sample comprised PBMCs. The CDR3 DNA reads TGTGCCTGGAGTGTAGGAGGAAATGGCAATCAGCCCCAGCATTTT. It encodes CAWSVGGNGNQPQHF.